Following are 10 T cell receptor beta chains from one sample sequenced in a study of CD8 T cells in ankylosing spondylitis. TCRdb processed the 5' RACE reads anew with MiXCR; each CDR3 protein has one entry. Of approximately 200,000 distinct CDR3 sequences listed, roughly 13% are singletons. Material: blood, either unsorted or a sorted T cell fraction (not recorded which). These receptors came from a male donor with ankylosing spondylitis or in good health (not recorded which).

This clonotype has a count of ten or more. This chain connects TRBV7-2 to TRBJ2-1; the match to TRBD2 covers 10 bases. The CDR3 is 12 residues long. The V gene's germline CDR1 is SGHTA and CDR2 FQGNSA. V lost 7 bases, J lost 9 bases, and 3 bases stayed unmatched. For the CDR3, the DNA is TGTGCCAGCACCCGGACTAGCGGTGAGCAGTTCTTC. It is translated as CASTRTSGEQFF.

The chain couples TRBV24-1 to TRBJ2-1; weak D call: TRBD1 (6 bases). The V and J ends lost 2 bases and 7 bases respectively, with 14 bases between them. Germline CDR1 is KGHDR and CDR2 is SFDVKD. The CDR3 runs 15 residues. The CDR3 DNA follows: TGTGCCACCAGTGATTCCATGAGAGACAGGAATGAGCAGTTCTTC. Translated: CATSDSMRDRNEQFF.

This chain connects TRBV12-3 or TRBV12-4 to TRBJ2-1, with TRBD2 matching over 8 bases. Trimming cost V 3 bases and J 6 bases; bases outside gene matches: 7. The CDR3 runs to 15 residues. CDR3 bases: TGTGCCAGCAGTTTGAGAAGCGGGAGATTCAATGAGCAGTTCTTC. Amino acids: CASSLRSGRFNEQFF.

This clonotype occurred many times. The CDR3 DNA reads TGCGCCAGCAGCTCTGGGGACGGAGACACCATATATTTT. Encoded protein: CASSSGDGDTIYF. The genes are TRBV5-1 and TRBJ1-3; tentative D call: TRBD1 (5 bases). Trimming left V 3 bases short and J 8 bases short, with 12 bases between. Germline lookup yields CDR1 SGHRS and CDR2 YFSETQ. This CDR3 spans 13 amino acids.

The J gene is TRBJ2-3, the V gene TRBV11-2; D is uncertain. The CDR3 is 17 amino acids. Between the trimmed V and J ends, which lost 4 bases and 4 bases, there was a span of 21 bases. In germline, CDR1 is SGHAT, CDR2 FQNNGV. The CDR3 is CASSSPPDFGHADTQYF. In DNA form, the CDR3 reads TGTGCCAGCAGCTCTCCGCCTGACTTCGGTCATGCAGATACGCAGTATTTT.

This clonotype was observed a few times. The J gene is TRBJ2-7, the V gene TRBV4-2, with TRBD2 matching over 10 bases. Germline V gene sequence: CDR1 LGHNA, CDR2 YNFKEQ. Losses at the gene ends were 0 bases for V and 5 bases for J; bases not matched to a gene: 13. The CDR3 sequence is 18 residues long. For the CDR3, the DNA is TGTGCCAGCAGCCAAGATTATTGGGAAGGACTAGCGGACGACGAGCAGTACTTC. Translation gives CASSQDYWEGLADDEQYF.

This clonotype was counted between two and nine times. V usage is TRBV3-1 and J usage is TRBJ2-5; TRBD2 matches 8 bases. The V segment lost 0 bases and the J segment 5 bases; nucleotides outside the gene matches: 5. The CDR3 covers 15 residues. Germline V gives CDR1 LGHDT, CDR2 YNNKEL (reference sequence). In nucleotides, the CDR3 is TGTGCCAGCAGCCAAGATTTAGCGGGGAGTGAGACCCAGTACTTC. Protein: CASSQDLAGSETQYF.

This clonotype was counted between two and nine times. This sequence joins TRBV7-7 and TRBJ2-1; 9 bases line up with TRBD2. CDR1 SSHAT and CDR2 FNYEAQ come from the germline V gene (reference sequence). The CDR3 spans 17 residues. V gave up 2 bases and J gave up 2 bases; unmatched junction bases: 7. CDR3 coding DNA: TGTGCCAGCAGCTTAAAGGCGGGAGGGGGTCCCTACAATGAGCAGTTCTTC. Translation: CASSLKAGGGPYNEQFF.

The chain couples TRBV7-9 to TRBJ2-5, with a tentative D call TRBD2 (7 bases). This CDR3 contains 14 residues. V lost 5 bases and J lost 5, with 15 bases in between. The germline V gene encodes CDR1 SEHNR and CDR2 FQNEAQ (reference sequence). The CDR3 bases are TGTGCCAGCAGCCTGGGGGGGCAAGAGGAGACCCAGTACTTC. This translates into CASSLGGQEETQYF. The full variable domain, completed using reference TRBV7-9 and TRBJ2-5, is DTGVSQNPRHKITKRGQNVTFRCDPISEHNRLYWYRQTLGQGPEFLTYFQNEAQLEKSRLLSDRFSAERPKGSFSTLEIQRTEQGDSAMYLCASSLGGQEETQYFGPGTRLLVL.

The chain is built from TRBV7-6 and TRBJ2-7, with D perhaps assigned TRBD1 or TRBD2 (6 bases each). The V end was cut by 5 bases, the J end by 3 bases, with 17 bases between. Looked up from germline, CDR1 is SGHVS and CDR2 is FNYEAQ. This CDR3 has 15 amino acids. CDR3 coding DNA: TGTGCCAGCAGCGGGACTCAGGGGTTAAGCTACGAGCAGTACTTC. Translating it yields CASSGTQGLSYEQYF.